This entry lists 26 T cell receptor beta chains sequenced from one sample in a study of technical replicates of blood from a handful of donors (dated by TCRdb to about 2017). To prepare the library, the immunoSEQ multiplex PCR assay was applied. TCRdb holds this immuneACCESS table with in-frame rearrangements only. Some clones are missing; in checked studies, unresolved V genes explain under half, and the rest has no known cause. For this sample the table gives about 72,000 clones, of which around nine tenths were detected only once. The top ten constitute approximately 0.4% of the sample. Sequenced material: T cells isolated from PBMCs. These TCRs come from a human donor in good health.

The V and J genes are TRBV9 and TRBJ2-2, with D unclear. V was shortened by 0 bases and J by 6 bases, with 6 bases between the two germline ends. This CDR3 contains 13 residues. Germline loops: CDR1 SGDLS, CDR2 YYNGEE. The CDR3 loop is CASSVAPPGELFF. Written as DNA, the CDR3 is TGTGCCAGCAGCGTAGCTCCCCCCGGGGAGCTGTTTTTT.

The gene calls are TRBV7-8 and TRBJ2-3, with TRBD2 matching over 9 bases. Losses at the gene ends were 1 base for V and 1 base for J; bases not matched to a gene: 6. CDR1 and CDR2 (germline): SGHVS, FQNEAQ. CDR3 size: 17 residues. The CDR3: CASSLVAGVPGTDTQYF. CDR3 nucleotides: TGTGCCAGCAGCTTAGTAGCGGGAGTGCCCGGCACAGATACGCAGTATTTT.

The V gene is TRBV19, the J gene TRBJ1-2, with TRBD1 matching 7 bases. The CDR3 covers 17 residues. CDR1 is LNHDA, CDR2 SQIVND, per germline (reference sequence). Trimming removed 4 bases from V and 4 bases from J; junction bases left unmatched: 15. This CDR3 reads CASSTPRPGQQTYGYTF. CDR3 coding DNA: TGTGCCAGTAGTACTCCGCGACCGGGACAGCAAACCTATGGCTACACCTTC.

The CDR3 DNA is TGTGCCAGCAGCTTAGGAGAGACTAGCGGGTTCGAGGAGACCCAGTACTTC. As protein: CASSLGETSGFEETQYF. The chain recombines TRBV5-4 with TRBJ2-5, with 10 positions matching TRBD2. The CDR3 covers 17 residues. J gave up 5 bases and V 2 bases, and 12 bases lay outside the gene matches. Looked up from germline, CDR1 is SGHNT and CDR2 is YYREEE (reference sequence).

The CDR3 DNA follows: TGTGCCAGCAGCCCCGCGTACGAGCAGTACTTC. This codes for CASSPAYEQYF. J is TRBJ2-7 and V is TRBV11-2; no clear D. CDR3 size: 11 residues. Germline V gives CDR1 SGHAT, CDR2 FQNNGV. Trimming took 5 bases from V and 4 from J, leaving 6 bases between them. The whole variable domain, remainder taken from reference TRBV11-2 and TRBJ2-7, is EAGVAQSPRYKIIEKRQSVAFWCNPISGHATLYWYQQILGQGPKLLIQFQNNGVVDDSQLPKDRFSAERLKGVDSTLKIQPAKLEDSAVYLCASSPAYEQYFGPGTRLTVT.

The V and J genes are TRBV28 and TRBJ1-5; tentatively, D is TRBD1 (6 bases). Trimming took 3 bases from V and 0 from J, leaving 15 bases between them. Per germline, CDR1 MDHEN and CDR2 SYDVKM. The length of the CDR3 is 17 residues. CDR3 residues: CASSLSTGRYSNQPQHF. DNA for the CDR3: TGTGCCAGCAGTTTGAGCACAGGGCGTTATAGCAATCAGCCCCAGCATTTT. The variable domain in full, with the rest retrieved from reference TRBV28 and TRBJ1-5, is DVKVTQSSRYLVKRTGEKVFLECVQDMDHENMFWYRQDPGLGLRLIYFSYDVKMKEKGDIPEGYSVSREKKERFSLILESASTNQTSMYLCASSLSTGRYSNQPQHFGDGTRLSIL.

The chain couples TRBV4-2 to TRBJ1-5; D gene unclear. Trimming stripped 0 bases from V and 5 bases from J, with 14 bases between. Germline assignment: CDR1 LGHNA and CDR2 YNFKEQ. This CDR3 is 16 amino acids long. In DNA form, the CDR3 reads TGTGCCAGCAGCCAAGAAATCGGTAATGCGTATCAGCCCCAGCATTTT. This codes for CASSQEIGNAYQPQHF.

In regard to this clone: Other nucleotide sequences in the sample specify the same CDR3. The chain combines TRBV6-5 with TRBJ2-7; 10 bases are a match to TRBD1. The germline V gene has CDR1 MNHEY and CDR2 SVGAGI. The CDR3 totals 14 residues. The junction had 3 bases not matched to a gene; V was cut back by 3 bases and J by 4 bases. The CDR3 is CASSYGQGGYEQYF. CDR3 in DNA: TGTGCCAGCAGTTATGGACAGGGGGGGTACGAGCAGTACTTC.

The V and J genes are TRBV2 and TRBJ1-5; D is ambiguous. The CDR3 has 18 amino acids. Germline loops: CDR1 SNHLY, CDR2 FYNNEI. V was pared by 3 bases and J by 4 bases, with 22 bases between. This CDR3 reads CASSEVIADTLLNQPQHF. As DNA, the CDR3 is TGTGCCAGCAGTGAGGTAATCGCAGACACCCTGTTAAATCAGCCCCAGCATTTT. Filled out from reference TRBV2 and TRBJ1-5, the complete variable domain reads EPEVTQTPSHQVTQMGQEVILRCVPISNHLYFYWYRQILGQKVEFLVSFYNNEISEKSEIFDDQFSVERPDGSNFTLKIRSTKLEDSAMYFCASSEVIADTLLNQPQHFGDGTRLSIL.

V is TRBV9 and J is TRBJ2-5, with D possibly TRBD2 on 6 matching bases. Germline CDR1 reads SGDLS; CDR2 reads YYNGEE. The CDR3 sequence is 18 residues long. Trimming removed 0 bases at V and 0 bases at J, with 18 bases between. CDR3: CASSVEAKEGMYQETQYF. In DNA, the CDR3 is TGTGCCAGCAGCGTAGAGGCCAAGGAGGGGATGTACCAAGAGACCCAGTACTTC.

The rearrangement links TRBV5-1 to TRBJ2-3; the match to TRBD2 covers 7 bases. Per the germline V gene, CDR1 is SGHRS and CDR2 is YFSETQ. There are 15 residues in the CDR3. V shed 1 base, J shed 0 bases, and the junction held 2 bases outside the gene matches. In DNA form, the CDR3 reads TGCGCCAGCAGCTTGACTAGCGCTAGCACAGATACGCAGTATTTT. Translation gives CASSLTSASTDTQYF.

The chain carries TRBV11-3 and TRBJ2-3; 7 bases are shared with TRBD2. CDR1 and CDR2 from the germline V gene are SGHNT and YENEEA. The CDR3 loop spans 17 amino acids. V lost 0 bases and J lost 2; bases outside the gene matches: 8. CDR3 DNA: TGTGCCAGCAGCTTAGAGGGGAGGGCTATTCCCACAGATACGCAGTATTTT. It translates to CASSLEGRAIPTDTQYF.

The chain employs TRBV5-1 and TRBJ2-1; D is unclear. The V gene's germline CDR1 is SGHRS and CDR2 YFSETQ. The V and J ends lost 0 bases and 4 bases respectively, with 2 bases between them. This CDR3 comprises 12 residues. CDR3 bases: TGCGCCAGCAGCTTGGCTTACAATGAGCAGTTCTTC. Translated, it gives CASSLAYNEQFF.

The CDR3 DNA follows: TGTGCCAGCTCACCTCCCGGGACAGGGGGACGCGAGCAGTACTTC. Its translation is CASSPPGTGGREQYF. The rearrangement links TRBV18 to TRBJ2-7, with 11 bases matching TRBD1. The length of the CDR3 is 15 residues. CDR1 is KGHSH, CDR2 LQKENI, per germline. The trim removed 3 bases at V and 6 bases at J, leaving 7 bases unmatched. Full variable domain (outside the CDR3, taken from reference TRBV18 and TRBJ2-7): NAGVMQNPRHLVRRRGQEARLRCSPMKGHSHVYWYRQLPEEGLKFMVYLQKENIIDESGMPKERFSAEFPKEGPSILRIQQVVRGDSAAYFCASSPPGTGGREQYFGPGTRLTVT.

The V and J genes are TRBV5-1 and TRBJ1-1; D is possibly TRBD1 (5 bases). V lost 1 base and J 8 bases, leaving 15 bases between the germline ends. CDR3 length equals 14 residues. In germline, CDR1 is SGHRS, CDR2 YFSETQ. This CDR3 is CASSLQPGGREAFF. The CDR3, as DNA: TGCGCCAGCAGCTTGCAACCGGGGGGTAGAGAAGCTTTCTTT.

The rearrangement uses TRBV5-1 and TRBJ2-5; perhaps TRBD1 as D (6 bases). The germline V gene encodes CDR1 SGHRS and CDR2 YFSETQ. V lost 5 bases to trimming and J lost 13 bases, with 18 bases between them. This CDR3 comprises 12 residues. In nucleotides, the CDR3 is TGCGCCAGCAGGAATGACAGGATATTCATGTACTTC. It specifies CASRNDRIFMYF. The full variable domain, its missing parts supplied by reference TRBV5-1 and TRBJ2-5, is KAGVTQTPRYLIKTRGQQVTLSCSPISGHRSVSWYQQTPGQGLQFLFEYFSETQRNKGNFPGRFSGRQFSNSRSEMNVSTLELGDSALYLCASRNDRIFMYFGPGTRLLVL.

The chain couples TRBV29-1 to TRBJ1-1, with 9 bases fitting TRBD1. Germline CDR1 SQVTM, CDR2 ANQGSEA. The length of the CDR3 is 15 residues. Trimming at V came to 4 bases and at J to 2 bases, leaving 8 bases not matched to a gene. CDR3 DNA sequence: TGCAGCGTTGCCCGAGGACAGGGGAGCAACACTGAAGCTTTCTTT. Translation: CSVARGQGSNTEAFF. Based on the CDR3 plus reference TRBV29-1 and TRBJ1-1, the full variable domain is SAVISQKPSRDICQRGTSLTIQCQVDSQVTMMFWYRQQPGQSLTLIATANQGSEATYESGFVIDKFPISRPNLTFSTLTVSNMSPEDSSIYLCSVARGQGSNTEAFFGQGTRLTVV.

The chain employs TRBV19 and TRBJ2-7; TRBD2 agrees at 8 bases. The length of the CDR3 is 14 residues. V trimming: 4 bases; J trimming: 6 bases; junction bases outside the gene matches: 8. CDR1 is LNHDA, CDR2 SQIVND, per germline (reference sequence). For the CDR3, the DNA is TGTGCCAGTAGTAAGAAGCGGGAGATCAGCGAGCAGTACTTC. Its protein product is CASSKKREISEQYF.

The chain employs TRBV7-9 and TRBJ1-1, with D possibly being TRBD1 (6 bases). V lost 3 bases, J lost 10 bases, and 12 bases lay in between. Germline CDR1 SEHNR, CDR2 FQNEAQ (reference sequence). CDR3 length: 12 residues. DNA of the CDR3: TGTGCCAGCAGCTTCGTTCAGACAGGAGCTTTCTTT. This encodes CASSFVQTGAFF.

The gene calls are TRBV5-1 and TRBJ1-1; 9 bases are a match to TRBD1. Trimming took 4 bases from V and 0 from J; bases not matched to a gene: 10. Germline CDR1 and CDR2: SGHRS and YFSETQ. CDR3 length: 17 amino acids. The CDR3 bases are TGCGCCAGCAGCCAGGGACAGGGAGTCCGCATGAACACTGAAGCTTTCTTT. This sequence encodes CASSQGQGVRMNTEAFF.

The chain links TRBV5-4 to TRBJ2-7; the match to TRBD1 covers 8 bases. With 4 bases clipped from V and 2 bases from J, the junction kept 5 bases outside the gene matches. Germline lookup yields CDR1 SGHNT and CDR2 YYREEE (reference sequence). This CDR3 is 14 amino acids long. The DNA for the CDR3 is TGTGCCAGCAGCCACGACAGGGGCACCTACGAGCAGTACTTC. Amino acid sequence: CASSHDRGTYEQYF.

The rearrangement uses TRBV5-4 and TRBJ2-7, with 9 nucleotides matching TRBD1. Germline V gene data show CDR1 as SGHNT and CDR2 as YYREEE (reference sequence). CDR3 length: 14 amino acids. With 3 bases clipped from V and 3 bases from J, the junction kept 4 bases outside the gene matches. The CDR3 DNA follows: TGTGCCAGCAGCTCCGGGACAGGGCGCTACGAGCAGTACTTC. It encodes CASSSGTGRYEQYF. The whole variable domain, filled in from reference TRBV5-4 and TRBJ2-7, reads ETGVTQSPTHLIKTRGQQVTLRCSSQSGHNTVSWYQQALGQGPQFIFQYYREEENGRGNFPPRFSGLQFPNYSSELNVNALELDDSALYLCASSSGTGRYEQYFGPGTRLTVT.

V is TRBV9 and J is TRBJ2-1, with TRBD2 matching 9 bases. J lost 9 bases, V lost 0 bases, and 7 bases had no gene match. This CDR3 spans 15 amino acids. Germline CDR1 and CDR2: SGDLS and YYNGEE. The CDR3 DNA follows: TGTGCCAGCAGCGTAGATGGCGGGAGGGCCTTTGAGCAGTTCTTC. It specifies CASSVDGGRAFEQFF.

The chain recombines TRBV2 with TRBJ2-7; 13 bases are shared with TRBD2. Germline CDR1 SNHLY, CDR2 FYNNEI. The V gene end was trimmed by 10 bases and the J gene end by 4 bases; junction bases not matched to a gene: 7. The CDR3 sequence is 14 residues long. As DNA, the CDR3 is TGTGCCATTGGACTAGCGGGAGTAGGTTACGAGCAGTACTTC. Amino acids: CAIGLAGVGYEQYF.

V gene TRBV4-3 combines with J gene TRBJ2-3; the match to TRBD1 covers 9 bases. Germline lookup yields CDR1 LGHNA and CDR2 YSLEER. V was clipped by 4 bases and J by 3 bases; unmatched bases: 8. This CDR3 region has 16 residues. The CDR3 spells CASSRITGGSTDTQYF. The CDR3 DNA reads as TGCGCCAGCAGCCGGATTACAGGGGGCTCGACAGATACGCAGTATTTT.

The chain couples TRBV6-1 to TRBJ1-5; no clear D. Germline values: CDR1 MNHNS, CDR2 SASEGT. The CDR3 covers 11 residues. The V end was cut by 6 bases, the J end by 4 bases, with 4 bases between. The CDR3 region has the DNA TGTGCCAGCAGAGAGAATCAGCCCCAGCATTTT. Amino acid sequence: CASRENQPQHF.